Listed below are T cell receptor beta chains from one sample, sequenced in a study of vaccination and CD4 T cells after COVID-19. No antigens are known for them. TCRdb called the PCR reads again in MiXCR, with one record for every CDR3 protein. This sample carries under 8,000 distinct CDR3 sequences, roughly 50% of them seen once, and the ten largest clones take 25% to 40%. Sequencing used CD4+ T cells from blood, cultured in vitro. The receptors were sampled from a human donor in good health. Each CDR3 is given with its conserved first and last residue. Fields, in order: D gene, J gene, clone size, V gene, CDR3 protein, CDR3 DNA. The D gene is left open where the match is weak. Rows give clone size only sometimes, using once, few, many, or a class for an expanded clone.

>.|TRBJ1-2|few|TRBV7-2
CATLYLGGYTF
TGTGCCACCCTGTATCTCGGGGGCTACACCTTC
>.|TRBJ2-5|few|TRBV7-9
CASTTSETQYF
TGTGCCAGCACGACCTCGGAGACCCAGTACTTC
>.|TRBJ1-2|.|TRBV9
CASSVLDYGYTF
TGTGCCAGCAGCGTATTGGACTATGGCTACACCTTC
>TRBD1|TRBJ1-2|.|TRBV5-1
CASSLNRGNGYTF
TGCGCCAGCAGCTTGAACAGGGGGAATGGCTACACCTTC
>TRBD1|TRBJ2-2|.|TRBV9
CASSVVAGGTGELFF
TGTGCCAGCAGCGTAGTGGCAGGGGGCACCGGGGAGCTGTTTTTT
>TRBD1|TRBJ2-7|.|TRBV6-1
CASSEALGQGREQYF
TGTGCCAGCAGTGAAGCCCTGGGACAGGGAAGGGAGCAGTACTTC
>.|TRBJ1-3|.|TRBV4-3
CASSQELLVIGNTIYF
TGCGCCAGCAGCCAAGAATTATTAGTGATTGGAAACACCATATATTTT
>TRBD2|TRBJ2-3|few|TRBV20-1
CSAPRLAGGRTDTQYF
TGCAGTGCTCCGAGACTAGCGGGAGGACGCACAGATACGCAGTATTTT
>.|TRBJ1-1|.|TRBV6-5
CASSYQSGGGYTEAFF
TGTGCCAGCAGTTACCAGAGTGGGGGAGGGTACACTGAAGCTTTCTTT
>.|TRBJ1-2|.|TRBV29-1
CSFGVAGYGYTF
TGCAGCTTCGGGGTTGCTGGCTATGGCTACACCTTC
>.|TRBJ1-2|few|TRBV7-2
CASSATLAAYYGYTF
TGTGCCAGCAGCGCTACCCTAGCGGCCTACTATGGCTACACCTTC
>.|TRBJ1-2|.|TRBV19
CASEKIGTFRDYGYTF
TGTGCCAGCGAAAAGATCGGGACTTTCCGCGACTATGGCTACACCTTC
>.|TRBJ2-1|few|TRBV2
CASSLTRYEQFF
TGTGCCAGCAGTTTGACTAGATATGAGCAGTTCTTC
>.|TRBJ2-6|.|TRBV28
CASSLISGANVLTF
TGTGCCAGCAGTTTAATCTCTGGGGCCAACGTCCTGACTTTC
>TRBD1|TRBJ2-5|.|TRBV5-6
CASSPTTDRGEYF
TGTGCCAGCAGCCCAACTACCGACAGGGGAGAGTACTTC
>.|TRBJ1-3|.|TRBV12-3/TRBV12-4
CASSYRNTIYF
TGTGCCAGCAGTTATAGAAACACCATATATTTT
>.|TRBJ1-1|.|TRBV14
CASRPQTGMNTEAFF
TGTGCCAGCAGACCTCAGACAGGTATGAACACTGAAGCTTTCTTT
>.|TRBJ1-5|once|TRBV7-8
CASSLLNQPQHF
TGTGCCAGCAGCTTATTGAATCAGCCCCAGCATTTT
>TRBD1|TRBJ1-1|once|TRBV11-2
CASRGQGNTEAFF
TGTGCCAGCAGAGGACAGGGCAACACTGAAGCTTTCTTT
>TRBD1|TRBJ1-2|.|TRBV28
CASSPTPSGQGYGYTF
TGTGCCAGCAGCCCCACTCCCTCGGGACAGGGTTATGGCTACACCTTC
>.|TRBJ1-1|few|TRBV5-1
CASSSGSLLNTEAFF
TGCGCCAGCAGCTCCGGGTCCCTCTTGAACACTGAAGCTTTCTTT
>TRBD2|TRBJ2-2|.|TRBV6-5
CASSLSSGSVNTGELFF
TGTGCCAGCAGTTTGTCTAGCGGGAGCGTCAACACCGGGGAGCTGTTTTTT
>.|TRBJ2-3|.|TRBV6-1
CASSLSGDTQYF
TGTGCCAGCAGTCTCTCTGGAGATACGCAGTATTTT
>TRBD1|TRBJ1-1|.|TRBV5-1
CASSFTGEGTEAFF
TGCGCCAGCAGCTTCACAGGGGAAGGCACTGAAGCTTTCTTT
>.|TRBJ2-7|.|TRBV5-1
CASHKQGSYEQYF
TGCGCCAGTCATAAACAGGGCTCCTACGAGCAGTACTTC
>TRBD2|TRBJ2-3|.|TRBV7-8
CASSLAAGREVADTQYF
TGTGCCAGCAGCTTAGCTGCCGGGAGGGAGGTTGCAGATACGCAGTATTTT
>.|TRBJ1-2|.|TRBV30
CAWSVARINYGYTF
TGTGCCTGGAGTGTGGCACGGATTAACTATGGCTACACCTTC
>.|TRBJ2-1|few|TRBV20-1
CSARVNVPSYNEQFF
TGCAGTGCTAGAGTTAACGTCCCCTCCTACAATGAGCAGTTCTTC
>.|TRBJ2-2|.|TRBV5-1
CASSFNPDGELFF
TGCGCCAGCAGCTTCAATCCGGACGGGGAGCTGTTTTTT
>.|TRBJ1-2|.|TRBV12-3/TRBV12-4
CASSLNRYGYTF
TGTGCCAGCAGTTTGAATAGATATGGCTACACCTTC
>.|TRBJ1-4|.|TRBV12-3/TRBV12-4
CASFAHNEKLFF
TGTGCCAGCTTCGCTCATAATGAAAAACTGTTTTTT
>TRBD1|TRBJ2-1|.|TRBV30
CAWFPGQGNNEQFF
TGTGCCTGGTTTCCGGGACAGGGTAACAATGAGCAGTTCTTC
>.|TRBJ2-6|.|TRBV20-1
CSARDLIQVLVGRDVLTF
TGCAGTGCTAGAGACCTAATACAGGTGCTCGTTGGTCGTGACGTCCTGACTTTC
>.|TRBJ1-3|.|TRBV12-3/TRBV12-4
CASRDTGSMIYF
TGTGCCAGCAGAGATACAGGATCCATGATATATTTT
>.|TRBJ1-1|few|TRBV7-9
CASSTKRFTEAFF
TGTGCCAGCAGCACGAAGCGGTTCACTGAAGCTTTCTTT
>.|TRBJ1-5|.|TRBV20-1
CSAFTGYSNQPQHF
TGCAGTGCTTTTACCGGGTATAGCAATCAGCCCCAGCATTTT
>TRBD2|TRBJ2-1|.|TRBV10-2
CASRSSGRPDEQFF
TGCGCCAGCAGGTCTAGCGGGAGGCCCGATGAGCAGTTCTTC
>TRBD1|TRBJ1-1|.|TRBV7-2
CASSLQRIVQGAGNTEAFF
TGTGCCAGCAGCTTACAAAGGATAGTACAGGGGGCGGGAAACACTGAAGCTTTCTTT
>.|TRBJ2-1|.|TRBV11-2
CASSLDKSYNEQFF
TGTGCCAGCAGCTTAGACAAATCCTACAATGAGCAGTTCTTC
>.|TRBJ2-1|.|TRBV7-8
CASSLALLEQFF
TGTGCCAGCAGCTTAGCGCTCTTGGAGCAGTTCTTC
>.|TRBJ1-1|.|TRBV28
CASSLWPTSEAFF
TGTGCCAGCAGTTTATGGCCGACGTCTGAAGCTTTCTTT
>.|TRBJ2-1|once|TRBV19
CASSSQGPNNEQFF
TGTGCCAGTAGTAGTCAGGGGCCAAACAATGAGCAGTTCTTC
>TRBD2|TRBJ2-3|.|TRBV24-1
CATSDPRGGEDTQYF
TGTGCCACCAGTGATCCGCGGGGGGGCGAGGATACGCAGTATTTT
>.|TRBJ1-5|.|TRBV28
CASRPGTGSNQPQHF
TGTGCCAGCAGACCCGGGACGGGGAGCAATCAGCCCCAGCATTTT